This is a list of T cell receptor beta chains from one sample in a study of Graves' ophthalmopathy and Graves' hyperthyroidism. TCRdb independently ran MiXCR on the multiplex PCR reads; one entry per CDR3 protein. The table shows just over 600,000 distinct CDR3 sequences, with 22% occurring only once. Sequencing was carried out using peripheral blood. The source is a woman under 30 with stable Graves' hyperthyroidism. Some clones in this sample may be carry-over from other donors' samples. The CDR3 runs from the conserved cysteine through the conserved F or W. Fields, in order: clone size, J gene, V gene, D gene, CDR3 protein, CDR3 DNA. A D gene is named only where the DNA matches it firmly. Clone size appears in some rows only: once, few, many, or a class for an expanded clone.

many	TRBJ1-5	TRBV6-2/TRBV6-3	TRBD1	CASSHRGPNQPQHF	TGTGCCAGCAGCCACAGGGGCCCCAATCAGCCCCAGCATTTT
.	TRBJ2-7	TRBV7-9	.	CASSPQGHSSYEQYF	TGTGCCAGCAGCCCCCAGGGTCATAGCTCCTACGAGCAGTACTTC
.	TRBJ2-7	TRBV6-2/TRBV6-3	TRBD1	CASSYEGTGGYEQYF	TGTGCCAGCAGTTACGAAGGAACAGGGGGCTACGAGCAGTACTTC
.	TRBJ1-1	TRBV7-8	.	CASSLESRDTEAFF	TGTGCCAGCAGCTTAGAATCACGGGACACTGAAGCTTTCTTT
.	TRBJ1-1	TRBV4-1	.	CASSPLPGGNTEAFF	TGCGCCAGCAGCCCCTTACCGGGGGGGAACACTGAAGCTTTCTTT
few	TRBJ1-6	TRBV10-3	.	CAISGGGGNNSPLHF	TGTGCCATCAGTGGAGGCGGTGGTAATAATTCACCCCTCCACTTT
.	TRBJ1-6	TRBV18	.	CASSPMDVSANSPLHF	TGTGCCAGCTCACCCATGGACGTGAGCGCAAATTCACCCCTCCACTTT
.	TRBJ1-2	TRBV27	.	CASNPIAGGAVGYTF	TGTGCCAGCAATCCAATCGCGGGGGGGGCGGTTGGCTACACCTTC
.	TRBJ1-5	TRBV3-1	.	CASSQEQGLDQPQHF	TGTGCCAGCAGCCAAGAGCAGGGTCTTGATCAGCCCCAGCATTTT
many	TRBJ2-2	TRBV24-1	TRBD2	CATSAGAGVSGTGELFF	TGTGCCACCAGTGCAGGAGCGGGAGTGTCGGGGACCGGGGAGCTGTTTTTT
.	TRBJ2-3	TRBV12-3/TRBV12-4	TRBD2	CASSLAGGYTQYF	TGTGCCAGCAGCTTAGCGGGAGGATATACGCAGTATTTT
.	TRBJ1-1	TRBV5-1	TRBD1	CASSPRGRQGAFNTEAFF	TGCGCCAGCAGCCCACGAGGGCGACAGGGGGCCTTCAACACTGAAGCTTTCTTT
many	TRBJ1-5	TRBV18	TRBD1	CASSPGTGLSNQPQHF	TGTGCCAGCTCCCCAGGGACAGGGTTAAGCAATCAGCCCCAGCATTTT
.	TRBJ1-1	TRBV6-1	.	CASSRGPTGDTEAFF	TGTGCCAGCAGCCGGGGTCCAACTGGGGACACTGAAGCTTTCTTT
many	TRBJ1-1	TRBV19	.	CASSRGFSTEAFF	TGTGCCAGTAGCAGGGGTTTTAGCACTGAAGCTTTCTTT
.	TRBJ2-7	TRBV6-5	.	CASSYSQRGSYEQYF	TGTGCCAGCAGTTACTCGCAGCGAGGCTCCTACGAGCAGTACTTC
many	TRBJ1-5	TRBV7-3	.	CARPGRGNQPQHF	TGTGCCAGGCCGGGTAGGGGCAATCAGCCCCAGCATTTT
many	TRBJ1-1	TRBV27	TRBD1	CASTLLPARGRGTEAFF	TGTGCCAGCACTCTACTACCTGCAAGGGGGCGAGGTACTGAAGCTTTCTTT
many	TRBJ1-1	TRBV7-3	.	CASSLDSGEAEAFF	TGTGCCAGCAGCTTAGATTCCGGGGAGGCTGAAGCTTTCTTT
few	TRBJ2-6	TRBV30	.	CAGGASSGANVLTF	TGTGCCGGCGGGGCCAGCTCTGGGGCCAACGTCCTGACTTTC
many	TRBJ1-5	TRBV6-5	.	CASSYPDRIAGNQPQHF	TGTGCCAGCAGTTATCCGGACCGCATTGCGGGCAATCAGCCCCAGCATTTT
few	TRBJ1-5	TRBV20-1	TRBD1	CSARDGTGLRNQPQHF	TGCAGTGCTAGAGACGGGACAGGGCTTCGCAATCAGCCCCAGCATTTT
few	TRBJ1-2	TRBV10-3	TRBD1	CAISLRDREYGYTF	TGTGCCATCAGCCTACGGGACAGGGAATATGGCTACACCTTC
.	TRBJ2-2	TRBV12-5	TRBD1	CASGLTGGASGELFF	TGTGCTAGTGGTTTGACAGGGGGCGCATCCGGGGAGCTGTTTTTT
many	TRBJ2-5	TRBV29-1	.	CSVVRNGGETQYF	TGCAGCGTTGTTAGGAACGGAGGGGAGACCCAGTACTTC
many	TRBJ2-5	TRBV7-8	.	CASSPGQGTPKQETQYF	TGTGCCAGCAGCCCCGGGCAGGGCACACCAAAACAAGAGACCCAGTACTTC
many	TRBJ1-2	TRBV7-2	.	CASTGIGGYTF	TGTGCCAGCACCGGGATCGGGGGCTACACCTTC
.	TRBJ1-1	TRBV12-3/TRBV12-4	.	CASSFGQGFAEAFF	TGTGCCAGCAGTTTTGGGCAGGGGTTCGCTGAAGCTTTCTTT
many	TRBJ1-2	TRBV12-3/TRBV12-4	TRBD1	CASSLQGSDYGYTF	TGTGCCAGCAGCTTACAGGGGTCGGACTATGGCTACACCTTC
many	TRBJ2-5	TRBV20-1	TRBD2	CSARVGLQETQYF	TGCAGTGCTAGGGTGGGACTACAAGAGACCCAGTACTTC
few	TRBJ1-3	TRBV10-3	.	CAISESGVAGINTIYF	TGTGCCATCAGTGAGTCAGGCGTCGCAGGAATAAACACCATATATTTT
once	TRBJ2-7	TRBV12-3/TRBV12-4	.	CASSSNPNYEQYF	TGTGCCAGCAGTTCCAATCCTAACTACGAGCAGTACTTC
many	TRBJ1-5	TRBV24-1	TRBD1	CATSDRTGGMEPQHF	TGTGCCACCAGTGATCGGACAGGGGGCATGGAGCCCCAGCATTTT
.	TRBJ1-6	TRBV5-1	TRBD1	CASSLLGQESSPLHF	TGCGCCAGCAGCTTACTTGGACAGGAGAGCTCACCCCTCCACTTT
many	TRBJ2-7	TRBV29-1	TRBD2	CSAAGVYEQYF	TGCAGCGCTGCGGGAGTCTACGAGCAGTACTTC
many	TRBJ1-6	TRBV6-5	.	CASSYRTRMSSYNSPLHF	TGTGCCAGCAGTTACCGGACCCGAATGAGCTCCTATAATTCACCCCTCCACTTT
many	TRBJ2-5	TRBV7-8	TRBD1	CASSFLLGTAQETQYF	TGTGCCAGCAGCTTCCTCCTCGGGACAGCCCAAGAGACCCAGTACTTC
many	TRBJ1-6	TRBV6-5	.	CASSYLRGHNNSPLHF	TGTGCCAGCAGTTACCTACGGGGACACAATAATTCACCCCTCCACTTT
many	TRBJ1-6	TRBV7-9	TRBD1	CASSLQGANSPLHF	TGTGCCAGCAGCTTACAGGGGGCCAATTCACCCCTCCACTTT
.	TRBJ2-7	TRBV6-1	TRBD2	CASSPGTSGIIFEQYF	TGTGCCAGCAGTCCGGGGACTAGCGGGATAATTTTCGAGCAGTACTTC